These T cell receptor beta chains were read from a single sample in a study of PD-L1 blockade in urothelial cancer. The method was immunoSEQ multiplex PCR; TCRdb's version includes in-frame clones alone and lacks a portion of them. The sample includes fewer than 50,000 clones, about 81% of them seen just once. Sequencing used PBMCs, obtained around atezolizumab (anti-PD-L1) treatment. These receptors all come from a man aged 65 to 79 with urothelial cancer. Both conserved end residues are part of each CDR3. D genes are given only for firm matches. Expanded clones get a size class; other rows say once, few or many, or leave the size out.

TRBV5-4	.	TRBJ2-5	.	CASSLGYSGEETQYF	TGTGCCAGCAGCTTGGGATATTCCGGGGAGGAGACCCAGTACTTC
TRBV2	TRBD1	TRBJ2-5	.	CASSDGTGQETQYF	TGTGCCAGCAGTGATGGGACAGGGCAAGAGACCCAGTACTTC
TRBV5-6	.	TRBJ1-2	.	CASSSTTGTNLDYTF	TGTGCCAGCAGCTCGACCACCGGGACAAACTTGGACTACACCTTC
TRBV19	TRBD2	TRBJ2-7	.	CASSIADSGNHEQYF	TGTGCCAGTAGTATCGCGGATAGCGGGAATCACGAGCAGTACTTC
TRBV27	TRBD1	TRBJ1-5	once	CASSLRQGSNQPQHF	TGTGCCAGCAGTTTGCGACAGGGAAGCAATCAGCCCCAGCATTTT
TRBV4-1	.	TRBJ2-6	.	CASSGQGHSGANVLTF	TGCGCCAGCAGCGGCCAGGGCCACTCTGGGGCCAACGTCCTGACTTTC
TRBV7-2	.	TRBJ2-2	.	CASSLRGGGTGELFF	TGTGCCAGCAGCTTACGAGGCGGCGGCACCGGGGAGCTGTTTTTT
TRBV7-9	TRBD2	TRBJ2-1	.	CASSFIAGVTDNEQFF	TGTGCCAGCAGCTTCATAGCGGGAGTCACGGACAATGAGCAGTTCTTC
TRBV6-1	.	TRBJ2-6	.	CASSQNGANVLTF	TGTGCCAGCAGCCAGAACGGGGCCAACGTCCTGACTTTC
TRBV6-1	.	TRBJ1-1	few	CATRRGSEAFF	TGTGCCACCCGAAGGGGGAGTGAAGCTTTCTTT
TRBV28	.	TRBJ2-3	.	CASRSGDNTDTQYF	TGTGCCAGCAGGTCGGGGGATAACACAGATACGCAGTATTTT
TRBV5-4	.	TRBJ1-2	.	CASSLDRNYGYTF	TGTGCCAGCAGCTTGGACAGGAACTATGGCTACACCTTC
TRBV2	TRBD1	TRBJ1-2	.	CASRADRADGYTF	TGTGCCAGCAGAGCAGACAGGGCGGATGGCTACACCTTC
TRBV30	.	TRBJ2-3	.	CAWNGKSTDTQYF	TGTGCCTGGAACGGTAAGAGCACAGATACGCAGTATTTT
TRBV28	TRBD2	TRBJ2-1	few	CASSPSGSISYNEQFF	TGTGCCAGCAGTCCTAGCGGGAGTATCTCCTACAATGAGCAGTTCTTC
TRBV6-5	TRBD1	TRBJ1-3	once	CASSSPGQINTIYF	TGTGCCAGCAGTTCACCGGGACAGATAAACACCATATATTTT
TRBV7-2	TRBD2	TRBJ2-1	.	CASSLSLAGAYNEQFF	TGTGCCAGCAGCTTATCTCTAGCGGGGGCCTACAATGAGCAGTTCTTC
TRBV5-1	TRBD2	TRBJ2-7	.	CASSPGSGRNSYEQYF	TGCGCCAGCAGCCCGGGTAGCGGGAGGAACTCCTACGAGCAGTACTTC
TRBV7-9	TRBD1	TRBJ2-1	.	CASSFNPGTGNNEQFF	TGTGCCAGCAGCTTTAACCCCGGGACAGGGAACAATGAGCAGTTCTTC
TRBV19	.	TRBJ2-7	.	CASSVQASYEQYF	TGTGCCAGTAGTGTACAGGCGTCCTACGAGCAGTACTTC
TRBV2	TRBD1	TRBJ2-2	.	CASSLGTANTGELFF	TGTGCCAGCAGCCTCGGGACAGCGAACACCGGGGAGCTGTTTTTT
TRBV15	.	TRBJ1-2	.	CATSRGRTYGYTF	TGTGCCACCAGCAGAGGTAGAACCTATGGCTACACCTTC
TRBV6-1	TRBD1	TRBJ1-2	.	CASSEAPGQDFYGYTF	TGTGCCAGCAGTGAAGCCCCTGGACAGGACTTCTATGGCTACACCTTC
TRBV10-1	.	TRBJ2-7	.	CASAGNPLLEQYF	TGCGCCAGCGCCGGTAACCCGTTGTTAGAGCAGTACTTC
TRBV7-2	.	TRBJ1-6	.	CASSRGASANSPLHF	TGTGCCAGCAGCCGGGGGGCGTCCGCGAATTCACCCCTCCACTTT
TRBV7-3	.	TRBJ1-2	.	CASSFQPGTLPYTF	TGTGCCAGCAGCTTTCAGCCCGGGACACTTCCTTACACCTTC
TRBV27	TRBD2	TRBJ2-1	.	CASSLSRSGVHNEQFF	TGTGCCAGCAGTTTATCTAGAAGCGGGGTCCACAATGAGCAGTTCTTC
TRBV28	.	TRBJ2-1	.	CASSLSPLRESSYNEQFF	TGTGCCAGCAGTTTATCCCCTCTAAGGGAGAGCTCCTACAATGAGCAGTTCTTC
TRBV5-4	TRBD2	TRBJ2-3	.	CASSLFSGSGYTQYF	TGTGCCAGCAGCTTGTTTAGCGGGAGTGGTTATACGCAGTATTTT
TRBV5-1	.	TRBJ1-1	.	CASSLGAGNTEAFF	TGCGCCAGCAGCTTGGGGGCGGGGAACACTGAAGCTTTCTTT
TRBV28	TRBD1	TRBJ2-7	.	CASSFRGPTNEQYF	TGTGCCAGCAGTTTCAGGGGGCCGACGAACGAGCAGTACTTC
TRBV7-2	TRBD2	TRBJ2-7	.	CASSLDGGKYEQYF	TGTGCCAGCAGCTTAGACGGGGGGAAATACGAGCAGTACTTC
TRBV9	.	TRBJ2-3	.	CASSERAPTDTQYF	TGTGCCAGCAGCGAGCGGGCTCCCACAGATACGCAGTATTTT
TRBV5-1	.	TRBJ2-7	.	CASSDTTRPNYEQYF	TGCGCCAGCAGCGATACGACTAGGCCAAACTACGAGCAGTACTTC